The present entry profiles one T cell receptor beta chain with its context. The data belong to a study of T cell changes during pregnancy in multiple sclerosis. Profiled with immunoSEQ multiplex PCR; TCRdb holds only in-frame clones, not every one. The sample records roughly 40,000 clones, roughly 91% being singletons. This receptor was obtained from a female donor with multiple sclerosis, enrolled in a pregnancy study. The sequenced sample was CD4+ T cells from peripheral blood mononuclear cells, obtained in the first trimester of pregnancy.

The CDR3 spells CASTQGAEAFF. In nucleotides, the CDR3 is TGTGCCAGCACTCAAGGGGCAGAAGCTTTCTTT. V and J are TRBV6-5 and TRBJ1-1, with D possibly being TRBD1 (5 bases). CDR3 size: 11 residues. Germline lookup yields CDR1 MNHEY and CDR2 SVGAGI. Trimming took off 7 bases at V and 8 bases at J, with 11 bases between the two ends.